This section outlines one T cell receptor (beta chain) sequence together with its context. Its antigen is not known. The CDR3 spans 17 residues. Method: immunoSEQ multiplex PCR; TCRdb's copy keeps in-frame clones and lacks some. The table includes about 11,000 clones, 65% to 90% detected once. This specimen comes from a study of tumor-infiltrating lymphocytes in localized non-small cell lung cancer. Study in general: Each patient gave resected tumor and non-adjacent uninvolved lung tissue. Study-wide findings and caveats: TCR sequencing covered a subset of patients with enough tissue. Compared with uninvolved lung, tumors showed higher T cell infiltration by TCRbeta sequencing.

The sequence derives from a human donor with non-small cell lung cancer. The sequenced sample was uninvolved lung tissue not adjacent to the tumor. This chain joins TRBV22-1 and TRBJ2-7; no DNA check was done on the table's D call, TRBD1. TRBV22-1 is a known pseudogene. The CDR3: CPGSAPPRDRVYYEQYF. The CDR3 DNA reads as TGTCCTGGGAGCGCACCTCCCCGGGACAGGGTTTACTACGAGCAGTACTTC.